Given below is one T cell receptor beta chain in context. Its cognate antigen is unknown. The record originates from a study of human versus mouse CDR3 diversity and MHC coevolution. For the study at large: immunoSEQ was reported to reach one in 200,000 T cells sensitivity. General study findings and limits: About 1.6 million TCR beta clonotypes were estimated for humans, the largest repertoire. Compared with mice, human CDR3s carried more deletions and insertions on average. Clonal inequality was lowest in most of the three human donors.

Generated by immunoSEQ multiplex PCR, the TCRdb table keeps only in-frame clones and is missing some. The table shows 60,000 or so clones, with 94% occurring only once. Germline lookup yields CDR1 MNHEY and CDR2 SVGAGI. There are 15 residues in the CDR3. V was pared by 7 bases and J by 1 base, with 7 bases of the junction left unmatched. The chain joins TRBV6-5 to TRBJ2-7; TRBD1 matches at 10 bases. The TCR sequence derives from a person in their sixties in good health. Sequencing input: naive CD4+ T cells from blood. The sample's subset: CD45RO-negative CD62L-positive naive CD4 T cells. Here the CDR3 reads CASTSLDRGSYEQYF. In DNA, the CDR3 is TGTGCCAGCACCTCCCTGGACAGGGGGTCCTACGAGCAGTACTTC.